The clone carrying this T cell receptor beta chain has only a few counts. Its antigen is unidentified. These data are taken from a study of T-cell memory formation after mild COVID-19. Per the germline V gene, CDR1 is MNHEY and CDR2 is SVGAGI. The CDR3 length is 20 residues. Trimming at V came to 4 bases and at J to 4 bases, leaving 16 bases not matched to a gene. TCRdb fed the 5' RACE reads into MiXCR, producing one record per CDR3 protein. The table lists 400,000 or so distinct CDR3 sequences, around a fifth of them singletons. Study-wide results and caveats: The CD4+ clones that contracted clustered mainly within CM and EM, and the CD8+ clones concentrated in EMRA. A balance of CD4 and CD8 characterized clones contracting day 15 to 85, whereas later expanders leaned CD4+.

The clonotype comes from an adult woman who had mild COVID-19 (a few samples of this study predate the infection). Cell type and time point are not known. The J gene is TRBJ2-3, the V gene TRBV6-5, with TRBD2 matching 14 bases. Sample: PBMCs or a T cell subset sorted from them (not recorded which). The CDR3 protein is CASSSDLPGLAGEVADTQYF. Written as DNA, the CDR3 is TGTGCCAGCAGTTCCGACTTGCCGGGACTAGCGGGAGAAGTCGCAGATACGCAGTATTTT.